The 21 T cell receptor beta chains below all came from one sample that was sequenced in a study of blood T cells in healthy people across ages. Using a J-beta primer mix together with a sample-barcoded 5' primer, a second PCR was run for roughly 7 to 11 cycles. TCRdb re-analysed the 5' RACE reads in MiXCR, keeping a single row per CDR3 protein. The sample has fewer than 700,000 distinct CDR3 sequences, approximately 40% seen once. The specimen sequenced was blood. Every receptor here comes from a man older than 75 in good health.

This chain uses TRBV19 with TRBJ1-1; 9 positions agree with TRBD1. CDR3 length: 14 amino acids. Trimming removed 7 bases from V and 4 bases from J; junction bases left unmatched: 7. Germline V gene data show CDR1 as LNHDA and CDR2 as SQIVND (reference sequence). For the CDR3, the DNA is TGTGCCAGTAATGACGGGACAGGGAGCACTGAAGCTTTCTTT. It codes for CASNDGTGSTEAFF.

This clonotype has a single count. The rearrangement joins TRBV2 to TRBJ1-5; maybe TRBD1 (6 bases). The V gene's germline CDR1 is SNHLY and CDR2 FYNNEI. This CDR3 has 13 amino acids. V was trimmed by 4 bases and J by 7 bases, leaving 11 bases between them. CDR3 in amino acids: CASSGGAWQPQHF. CDR3 in DNA: TGTGCCAGCAGTGGGGGGGCTTGGCAGCCCCAGCATTTT.

The CDR3 DNA is TGCAGTGCTAGACCCCGAGAGGGATGGTCCTACGAGCAGTACTTC. Its translation is CSARPREGWSYEQYF. The V gene is TRBV20-1, the J gene TRBJ2-7; D perhaps matches TRBD2 (5 bases). Deletions cut 2 bases from V and 1 base from J, with 15 bases between. CDR3 size: 15 residues. The germline V gene has CDR1 DFQATT and CDR2 SNEGSKA (reference sequence).

This clonotype was seen only a few times. The V gene is TRBV4-1, the J gene TRBJ1-1; 7 nucleotides agree with TRBD1. CDR3 length: 16 amino acids. Germline CDR1 and CDR2: MGHRA and YSYEKL. Losses at the gene ends were 0 bases for V and 7 bases for J; bases not matched to a gene: 11. CDR3 protein: CASSQDVNRGGNEAFF. The DNA of the CDR3 is TGCGCCAGCAGCCAAGATGTTAACAGGGGTGGGAATGAAGCTTTCTTT.

The chain uses TRBV5-1 and TRBJ2-2; TRBD2 is a possible D gene (6 bases). The germline gives CDR1 SGHRS, CDR2 YFSETQ. The CDR3 contains 15 residues. V lost 6 bases and J 5 bases, leaving 17 bases between the germline ends. The CDR3 sequence: CASKRGTPQTGELFF. The DNA for the CDR3 is TGCGCCAGCAAGCGAGGGACTCCCCAAACCGGGGAGCTGTTTTTT.

This clonotype was counted a few times. CDR3 residues: CASSSDQGAGNEQFF. The CDR3 DNA sequence: TGTGCCAGCAGCTCCGACCAGGGGGCCGGGAATGAGCAGTTCTTC. V is TRBV7-2 and J is TRBJ2-1; 8 bases are a match to TRBD1. Germline V gene lookup returns CDR1 SGHTA and CDR2 FQGNSA. The J segment lost 7 bases and the V segment lost 4 bases, leaving 9 bases of the junction unmatched. The CDR3 sequence is 15 residues long.

The chain has TRBV7-3 and TRBJ1-2; weak D call: TRBD1 (5 bases). The CDR3 has 14 residues. Germline CDR1 reads SGHTA; CDR2 reads FQGTGA. V gave up 5 bases and J gave up 7 bases, with 17 bases separating them. Here the CDR3 reads CASSPLTGERGYTF. In DNA form, the CDR3 reads TGTGCCAGCAGCCCCTTAACAGGAGAACGTGGCTACACCTTC.

This clonotype was found a few times. The chain is built from TRBV28 and TRBJ2-5, with TRBD2 as a possible D gene (6 bases). The J call may be faulty, since TRBJ2-7 better matches the DNA end. Germline-derived CDR1 and CDR2 are MDHEN and SYDVKM. CDR3 size: 13 residues. DNA of the CDR3: TGTGCCAGCAGGGAGGGCAGTAACTACGAGCAGTACTTC. Translated, it gives CASREGSNYEQYF.

With respect to this clonotype: A much larger clone sits a single nucleotide away, making a read error possible. The gene calls are TRBV20-1 and TRBJ2-1, with TRBD2 identical over 9 bases. From germline, CDR1 is DFQATT and CDR2 SNEGSKA (reference sequence). This CDR3 is 14 amino acids long. V gave up 3 bases and J gave up 3 bases; unmatched junction bases: 3. Here the CDR3 reads CSASVTSGYNEQFF. DNA for the CDR3: TGCAGTGCTAGTGTGACTAGCGGCTACAATGAGCAGTTCTTC.

The table lists this clonotype with a few counts. The gene calls are TRBV20-1 and TRBJ2-3; 9 positions agree with TRBD1. This CDR3 is 14 amino acids long. V was pared by 5 bases and J by 5 bases, with 8 bases of the junction left unmatched. The V gene's germline CDR1 is DFQATT and CDR2 SNEGSKA (reference sequence). The CDR3 is CSAPGQGLKDTQYF. The DNA of the CDR3 is TGCAGTGCTCCGGGACAGGGTTTAAAAGATACGCAGTATTTT.

The genes are TRBV5-5 and TRBJ1-2, with TRBD1 as a possible D gene (5 bases). The CDR3 loop spans 15 amino acids. Germline CDR1 SGHKS, CDR2 YYEKEE (reference sequence). The V gene lost 0 bases and the J gene lost 0 bases, with 9 bases spanning the gap. CDR3 sequence reads: CASSLVDTTNYGYTF. The CDR3 DNA sequence: TGTGCCAGCAGCTTGGTGGACACTACTAACTATGGCTACACCTTC.

This clonotype was observed at least ten times. This chain links TRBV5-1 with TRBJ1-2; TRBD1 is a possible D gene (6 bases). The germline V gene has CDR1 SGHRS and CDR2 YFSETQ. CDR3 length: 15 residues. V shed 3 bases and J shed 4 bases, with 16 bases lying between them. CDR3 amino acids: CASSSTGPPSYGYTF. In nucleotides, the CDR3 is TGCGCCAGCAGCTCTACAGGGCCGCCTAGCTATGGCTACACCTTC.

This chain connects TRBV2 to TRBJ1-6; D perhaps matches TRBD1 (5 bases). The CDR3 extends over 13 amino acids. Germline lookup yields CDR1 SNHLY and CDR2 FYNNEI. Trimming took 6 bases from V and 8 from J, leaving 11 bases between them. Here the CDR3 DNA reads TGTGCCAGCAGAGAGTGGGGGGATTCACCCCTCCACTTT. Residues: CASREWGDSPLHF.

Only a few counts were recorded for this clonotype. V usage is TRBV10-1 and J usage is TRBJ2-4; 8 bases match TRBD1. V dropped 1 base and J dropped 4; count of bases not matched to a gene: 6. This CDR3 region has 16 residues. Germline V gene lookup returns CDR1 WNHNN and CDR2 SYGVQD (reference sequence). The CDR3 region is CASSEFTGTGKNIQYF. The CDR3 bases are TGCGCCAGCAGTGAGTTTACCGGGACAGGAAAAAACATTCAGTACTTC.

This clonotype was counted only a few times. This chain links TRBV20-1 with TRBJ1-1; 8 bases agree with TRBD1. From germline, CDR1 is DFQATT and CDR2 SNEGSKA (reference sequence). The trim removed 5 bases at V and 1 base at J, leaving 3 bases unmatched. The CDR3 has 13 residues. This chain's CDR3 is CSASTGGNTEAFF. The CDR3 DNA is TGCAGTGCTTCAACAGGGGGGAACACTGAAGCTTTCTTT.

As for this clonotype: A much larger clone sits a single nucleotide away, making a read error possible. The V call is TRBV4-2, the J call TRBJ1-2, with D hard to call. CDR1 is LGHNA and CDR2 is YNFKEQ in the germline V gene. This CDR3 has 14 amino acids. The CDR3 loop is CVSSQDQLTYGYTF. The CDR3 DNA is TGTGTCAGCAGCCAAGATCAGTTAACCTATGGCTACACCTTC.

The chain recombines TRBV29-1 with TRBJ2-1; TRBD2 aligns across 8 bases. Germline values: CDR1 SQVTM, CDR2 ANQGSEA. V gave up 7 bases and J gave up 2 bases; unmatched junction bases: 13. The CDR3 has 16 amino acids. The CDR3 DNA reads as TGCAGCGCCCCGAAAGGCAGCGGGGGAACCTACAATGAGCAGTTCTTC. Protein: CSAPKGSGGTYNEQFF.

The chain combines TRBV27 with TRBJ2-5; the D gene is possibly TRBD1 (5 bases). The CDR3 consists of 14 residues. The V gene's germline CDR1 is MNHEY and CDR2 SMNVEV (reference sequence). V gave up 5 bases and J gave up 2 bases, with 12 bases separating them. The CDR3 DNA follows: TGTGCCAGCAGTGCCAGCAGACAGCAAGAGACCCAGTACTTC. It encodes CASSASRQQETQYF.

In this sample, this clonotype turned up once. The genes are TRBV4-1 and TRBJ1-2; 9 bases align to TRBD1. Trimming at V came to 2 bases and at J to 3 bases, leaving 7 bases not matched to a gene. The CDR3 has 16 amino acids. Germline V lookup: CDR1 MGHRA, CDR2 YSYEKL. The CDR3 reads CASSQIGTGKDYGYTF. The CDR3 DNA reads as TGCGCCAGCAGCCAAATCGGGACAGGGAAAGACTATGGCTACACCTTC.

V gene TRBV7-2 combines with J gene TRBJ2-3, with 7 bases aligning to TRBD2. J gave up 1 base and V 8 bases, and 9 bases lay outside the gene matches. Germline V CDR1 and CDR2: SGHTA, FQGNSA. This CDR3 has 15 residues. The CDR3 coding sequence is TGTGCCAGCGGGAGTAGGGCGGGAGGCACAGATACGCAGTATTTT. It codes for CASGSRAGGTDTQYF.

J is TRBJ2-1 and V is TRBV20-1; 10 nucleotides align to TRBD2. CDR3 length: 13 amino acids. Trimming took 3 bases from V and 7 from J; bases not matched to a gene: 3. The germline V gene encodes CDR1 DFQATT and CDR2 SNEGSKA (reference sequence). CDR3 bases: TGCAGTGCTAGGGATAGCGGGAGGAATGAGCAGTTCTTC. Its protein is CSARDSGRNEQFF.